This T cell receptor (beta chain) comes out of a study of T cell repertoires in cytomegalovirus infection. TCRdb processed the reads anew with MiXCR; each CDR3 protein has one entry. The table shows about 68,000 distinct CDR3 sequences, with under 25% occurring only once. From germline, CDR1 is SEHNR and CDR2 FQNEAQ (reference sequence). CDR3 length: 13 residues. Trimming removed 5 bases at V and 2 bases at J, with 9 bases between. With respect to this clonotype: No antigen is known for it.

The TCR originated in a human donor in good health (CMV status not recorded). Some clones in this sample may be carry-over from other donors' samples. The V call is TRBV7-9, the J call TRBJ1-1; unclear D gene. The material sequenced was PBMCs, sequenced either directly or after in vitro stimulation (not recorded which). The CDR3 DNA reads TGTGCCAGCAGCCACGGGTTTAACACTGAAGCTTTCTTT. Protein product: CASSHGFNTEAFF. Full variable domain (remainder filled in from reference TRBV7-9 and TRBJ1-1): DTGVSQNPRHKITKRGQNVTFRCDPISEHNRLYWYRQTLGQGPEFLTYFQNEAQLEKSRLLSDRFSAERPKGSFSTLEIQRTEQGDSAMYLCASSHGFNTEAFFGQGTRLTVV.